The text below deals with one T cell receptor (beta chain). This entry belongs to a study of blood T cell repertoires in COVID-19. Study-level information: The study drew acute and convalescent COVID-19 samples from the United States, Italy and Spain. The cDNA or gDNA used as material had been derived from T cells, B-cell-depleted T cells, or PBMCs.

CDR1 and CDR2 from the germline V gene are KGHSH and LQKENI. The V end was cut by 2 bases, the J end by 4 bases, with 11 bases between. CDR3 length: 14 amino acids. Under the authors' procedure: Amplified reference gene primers provided the basis for estimating nucleated cell counts. Profiled with immunoSEQ multiplex PCR; TCRdb holds only in-frame clones, not every one. V, J and clone size reflect that table, while D and trimming were determined from the DNA. The sample records 45,000 to 50,000 clones, about 90% being singletons. Source material: peripheral blood. This TCR derives from a human donor in a cohort sampled during active COVID-19. The J gene is TRBJ1-2, the V gene TRBV18; a weak D match, TRBD1 (5 bases). The CDR3 DNA reads as TGTGCCAGCTCACCAGACAGCCTAATCTATGGCTACACCTTC. Residues: CASSPDSLIYGYTF.